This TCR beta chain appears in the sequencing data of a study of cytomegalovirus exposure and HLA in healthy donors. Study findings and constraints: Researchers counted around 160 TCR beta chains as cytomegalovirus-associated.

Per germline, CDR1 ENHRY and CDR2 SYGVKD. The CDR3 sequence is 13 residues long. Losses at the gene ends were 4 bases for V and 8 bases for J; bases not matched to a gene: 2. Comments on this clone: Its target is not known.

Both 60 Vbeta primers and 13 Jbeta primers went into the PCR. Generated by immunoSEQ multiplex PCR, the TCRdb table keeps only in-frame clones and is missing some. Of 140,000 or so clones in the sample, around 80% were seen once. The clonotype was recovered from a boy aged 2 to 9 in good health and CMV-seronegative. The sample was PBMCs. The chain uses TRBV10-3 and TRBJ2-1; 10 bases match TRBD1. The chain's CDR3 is CAISGQGADEQFF. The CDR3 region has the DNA TGTGCCATCAGTGGACAGGGGGCTGATGAGCAGTTCTTC.